A single sample gave rise to the 13 T cell receptor beta chains below, sequenced in a study of T cells in Graves' hyperthyroidism and ophthalmopathy. Template material for amplifying TCR beta CDR3 regions consisted of RNA transcripts. HTBI primers drove first-round RT-PCR of the TCR CDR3. TCRdb reanalysed the multiplex PCR reads using MiXCR and keeps one entry per CDR3 protein. The data show hundreds of thousands of distinct CDR3 sequences, with approximately 14% seen just once and 13% held by the top ten. Sequencing was carried out using blood. These TCRs come from a man younger than 35 with Graves' ophthalmopathy.

The V and J genes are TRBV7-2 and TRBJ2-7, with TRBD2 matching over 12 bases. CDR1 and CDR2 from the germline V gene are SGHTA and FQGNSA. V was pared by 4 bases and J by 3 bases, with 4 bases of the junction left unmatched. This CDR3 is 15 amino acids long. CDR3 sequence (DNA): TGTGCCAGCAGCTCGGGACTAGCGGGTTACTACGAGCAGTACTTC. Its translation is CASSSGLAGYYEQYF.

This clonotype was recorded many times. The chain is built from TRBV5-8 and TRBJ2-1; tentatively, D is TRBD1 or TRBD2 (5 bases each). The CDR3 is 14 residues long. CDR1 is SGHTS and CDR2 is YDEGEE in the germline V gene. The ends were cut back, 4 bases at V and 4 bases at J, with 12 bases in the middle. The CDR3 DNA reads TGTGCCAGCAGCCCCTGGGACGGATACAATGAGCAGTTCTTC. Protein: CASSPWDGYNEQFF.

This clonotype was seen ten or more times. This rearrangement joins TRBV20-1 to TRBJ1-1; D is perhaps TRBD1 (5 bases). V lost 3 bases and J 6 bases, leaving 11 bases between the germline ends. The germline CDR1 and CDR2 sequences are DFQATT and SNEGSKA (reference sequence). This CDR3 has 12 amino acids. CDR3 sequence (DNA): TGCAGTGCTAGCGGCAGGGTCCCTGAAGCTTTCTTT. Protein: CSASGRVPEAFF.

This clonotype was recorded a few times. V usage is TRBV11-2 and J usage is TRBJ1-1; D uncertain. The CDR3 totals 12 residues. CDR1 is SGHAT and CDR2 is FQNNGV in the germline V gene. V gave up 5 bases and J gave up 5 bases, with 9 bases separating them. This CDR3 reads CASSGWDTEAFF. CDR3 in DNA: TGTGCCAGCAGCGGATGGGATACTGAAGCTTTCTTT.

V and J are TRBV9 and TRBJ2-3; D gene ambiguous. Germline V gives CDR1 SGDLS, CDR2 YYNGEE. The CDR3 is 14 amino acids. With 3 bases removed from V and 2 bases from J, the gap between germline ends came to 10 bases. CDR3 DNA: TGTGCCAGCAGCGGAGACTTCCTCACAGATACGCAGTATTTT. Residues: CASSGDFLTDTQYF.

The chain is built from TRBV19 and TRBJ2-3; the D gene is possibly TRBD2 (5 bases). Trimming pared 0 bases from V and 3 bases from J, leaving 10 bases between. The germline gives CDR1 LNHDA, CDR2 SQIVND (reference sequence). The length of the CDR3 is 15 residues. For the CDR3, the DNA is TGTGCCAGTAGTATAGATGCGCGGAGGACAGATACGCAGTATTTT. Protein product: CASSIDARRTDTQYF.

This clonotype has a count of ten or more. CDR3 loop: CASSSGLSSYEQYF. DNA for the CDR3: TGCGCCAGCAGCTCGGGTCTCAGCTCCTACGAGCAGTACTTC. The gene calls are TRBV5-1 and TRBJ2-7; D unclear. Germline CDR1 reads SGHRS; CDR2 reads YFSETQ. The CDR3 covers 14 residues. The germline V and J ends were trimmed by 3 bases and 0 bases, with 10 bases remaining between them.

This clonotype was counted at least ten times. The rearrangement links TRBV5-1 to TRBJ2-1, with TRBD2 matching over 8 bases. After removal of 3 bases from V and 10 bases from J, the junction contained 12 bases not matched to a gene. The CDR3 contains 15 residues. Germline V lookup: CDR1 SGHRS, CDR2 YFSETQ. The CDR3 DNA reads TGCGCCAGCAGCTCCCTAGCGGGCTTGGGCGACGAGCAGTTCTTC. This encodes CASSSLAGLGDEQFF.

This clonotype was counted ten times or more. CDR3 bases: TGCGCCAGCAGCTTGGATCTTTTAGGCTACACCTTC. It codes for CASSLDLLGYTF. The chain has TRBV5-1 and TRBJ1-2, with D uncertain. V dropped 0 bases and J dropped 8 bases, with 8 bases sitting between them. The CDR3 loop spans 12 amino acids. Germline CDR1 is SGHRS and CDR2 is YFSETQ. Based on the CDR3 plus reference TRBV5-1 and TRBJ1-2, the full variable domain is KAGVTQTPRYLIKTRGQQVTLSCSPISGHRSVSWYQQTPGQGLQFLFEYFSETQRNKGNFPGRFSGRQFSNSRSEMNVSTLELGDSALYLCASSLDLLGYTFGSGTRLTVV.

This clonotype has at least ten counts. V is TRBV5-1 and J is TRBJ1-2; a weak D match, TRBD1 (6 bases). V dropped 5 bases and J dropped 6 bases, with 14 bases sitting between them. The CDR3 runs 13 residues. Germline V gene data show CDR1 as SGHRS and CDR2 as YFSETQ. DNA of the CDR3: TGCGCCAGCAGGCCATCTCCAGGGGATGGCTACACCTTC. This codes for CASRPSPGDGYTF.

This clonotype was observed many times. The J gene is TRBJ1-4, the V gene TRBV2, with TRBD1 as a possible D gene (5 bases). This CDR3 comprises 15 residues. Trimming took 8 bases from V and 4 from J, leaving 17 bases between them. CDR1 is SNHLY, CDR2 FYNNEI, per germline. Here the CDR3 DNA reads TGTGCCAGCGGTAACAAACAGGAGATTAATGAAAAACTGTTTTTT. Its protein is CASGNKQEINEKLFF.

This clonotype came up many times. The chain couples TRBV7-3 to TRBJ2-3, with D possibly being TRBD2 (5 bases). The germline V gene encodes CDR1 SGHTA and CDR2 FQGTGA. Trimming stripped 5 bases from V and 3 bases from J, with 12 bases between. The CDR3 spans 14 residues. Here the CDR3 reads CASSLERETDTQYF. CDR3 coding DNA: TGTGCCAGCAGCCTCGAGAGGGAGACAGATACGCAGTATTTT.

This rearrangement joins TRBV19 to TRBJ1-2; D is undetermined. The CDR3 is 14 amino acids. The ends were cut back, 4 bases at V and 3 bases at J, with 12 bases in the middle. The germline V gene has CDR1 LNHDA and CDR2 SQIVND (reference sequence). The CDR3 is CASSKNSNYYGYTF. In DNA, the CDR3 is TGTGCCAGTAGTAAAAATAGTAACTACTATGGCTACACCTTC.